This T cell receptor (beta chain) is drawn from a study of cytomegalovirus exposure and HLA in healthy donors. In the study overall: In an early release, HLA-typed donors contributed tens of millions of unique TCR sequences.

V was shortened by 5 bases and J by 4 bases, with 17 bases between the two germline ends. Germline V CDR1 and CDR2: MNHEY, SVGAGI. There are 15 residues in the CDR3. Vbeta (60) and Jbeta (13) primers were used in the PCR. Sequencing was performed with immunoSEQ multiplex PCR; in TCRdb, only in-frame clones are kept and a portion is missing. This table holds over 95,000 clones, 75% to 80% found once. Study results and caveats: HLA alleles showed associations with roughly 17,000 TCR beta sequences in a later analysis, at a 0.05 false discovery rate.

A word on this clone: Antigen: not known.

The sequenced sample was PBMCs. V gene TRBV6-5 combines with J gene TRBJ1-1; a possible D gene is TRBD1 (6 bases). The clonotype was recovered from a woman aged 35 to 49 in good health and CMV-seropositive. The CDR3 region is CASSKGVGMSTEAFF. The DNA for the CDR3 is TGTGCCAGCAGTAAGGGGGTTGGAATGAGCACTGAAGCTTTCTTT.